This is a list of T cell receptor beta chains from one sample in a study of CD8+ T cells in alopecia areata. Some clones are missing from TCRdb's copy, which holds only in-frame ones; the method was immunoSEQ multiplex PCR. The sample records about 140,000 clones, 45% to 60% being singletons. The sample in question was CD4+ T cells sorted from blood, obtained at week 0. These receptors came from a human donor with alopecia areata. Both conserved end residues are part of each CDR3. D genes are given only for firm matches. Size tells how often a clone was seen (once, few, many) or the class of an expanded clone, and some rows leave it out.

TGTGCCAGCAGCGATGGAGGACAGCCCCAGCATTTT | CASSDGGQPQHF | . | . | TRBJ1-5 | 12 | TRBV6-5
TGCAGCGCCATGAACGGCGGCCAGCCCCAGCGTTTT | CSAMNGGQPQRF | few | . | TRBJ1-5 | 12 | TRBV29-1
TGCAGCGTCTGCCCCTCCGGGAGCACAGATACGCAGTATTTT | CSVCPSGSTDTQYF | . | . | TRBJ2-3 | 14 | TRBV29-1
TGTGCCAGCAGCCGGGACAGGAACACCGGGGAGCTGTTTTTT | CASSRDRNTGELFF | . | TRBD1 | TRBJ2-2 | 14 | TRBV6-5
TGTGCCAGCAGCATCAGGGGACAGAACACTGAAGCTTTCTTT | CASSIRGQNTEAFF | few | . | TRBJ1-1 | 14 | TRBV7-2
TGTGCCACGGGGAGTGAAGCTTTCTTT | CATGSEAFF | . | . | TRBJ1-1 | 9 | TRBV6-1
TGTGCCAGCGGGACTATCGCCTACAATGAGCAGTTCTTC | CASGTIAYNEQFF | few | TRBD2 | TRBJ2-1 | 13 | TRBV6-5
TGTGCCAGCAGTATGACAGGGGGAAAACAGCCCCAGCATTTT | CASSMTGGKQPQHF | few | TRBD1 | TRBJ1-5 | 14 | TRBV2
TGCAGCGTGTTAGCGGGACTCCACACAGATACGCAGTATTTT | CSVLAGLHTDTQYF | . | TRBD2 | TRBJ2-3 | 14 | TRBV29-1
TGTGCCAGTACTGAGGGGGGAGTTCAGTACTTC | CASTEGGVQYF | . | . | TRBJ2-4 | 11 | TRBV2
TGTGCCAGCAGTTTACTACAGGGGAAACTGTTTTTT | CASSLLQGKLFF | . | TRBD1 | TRBJ1-4 | 12 | TRBV27
TGTGCCTGGACGTACTCTGGGGCCAACGTCCTGACTTTC | CAWTYSGANVLTF | . | . | TRBJ2-6 | 13 | TRBV30
TGTGCCAGCAGCTTACTGGACAGTTATACCGGGGAGCTGTTTTTT | CASSLLDSYTGELFF | . | . | TRBJ2-2 | 15 | TRBV7-9
TGTGCCAGCAGCGTAGACGGATCTAACTATGGCTACACCTTC | CASSVDGSNYGYTF | . | . | TRBJ1-2 | 14 | TRBV9
TGCAGCGGGACCGACAGGTCCCAGTACTTC | CSGTDRSQYF | . | . | TRBJ2-5 | 10 | TRBV29-1
TGCAGCGTTGTAAGCCAGGGGGCGGGCGAGCAGTACTTC | CSVVSQGAGEQYF | . | TRBD1 | TRBJ2-7 | 13 | TRBV29-1
TGTGCCTGGGGACAGGGGGGCGGCACTGAAGCTTTCTTT | CAWGQGGGTEAFF | . | TRBD1 | TRBJ1-1 | 13 | TRBV30
TGTGCCAGCAGATACACAGATACGCAGTATTTT | CASRYTDTQYF | . | . | TRBJ2-3 | 11 | TRBV21-1
TGTGCCAGCAGTTACGACAGGACTAATCAGCCCCAGCATTTT | CASSYDRTNQPQHF | . | . | TRBJ1-5 | 14 | TRBV2
TGTGCCTGGGGGTACAGTCCTTCCTACGAGCAGTACTTC | CAWGYSPSYEQYF | few | . | TRBJ2-7 | 13 | TRBV30
TGTGCCAGCAGCAAACGACTCGGCGAAAAACTGTTTTTT | CASSKRLGEKLFF | . | . | TRBJ1-4 | 13 | TRBV9
TGCGCCAGCAGCTCCGGGACTAGCGGCATCTCCTACGAGCAGTACTTC | CASSSGTSGISYEQYF | few | TRBD2 | TRBJ2-7 | 16 | TRBV5-1
TGCGCCAGCGGACGGGACAGCCTCTCCTACGAGCAGTACTTC | CASGRDSLSYEQYF | few | TRBD1 | TRBJ2-7 | 14 | TRBV5-1
TGTGCCAGCAGCTTAGCGCGGCTAGCGGGCGGGAAAGATACGCAGTATTTT | CASSLARLAGGKDTQYF | few | TRBD2 | TRBJ2-3 | 17 | TRBV7-2
TGTGCCAGCAGTCCCTACAGCGGCAATCAGCCCCAGCATTTT | CASSPYSGNQPQHF | . | . | TRBJ1-5 | 14 | TRBV27
TGTGCCAGCAGCTCTACCGGGACGGATCAAGAGACCCAGTACTTC | CASSSTGTDQETQYF | . | . | TRBJ2-5 | 15 | TRBV7-2
TGTGCCAGCAGCCGTCTCATTTCGGCGGGAGGGGGCCGTGAGCAGTTCTTC | CASSRLISAGGGREQFF | . | TRBD2 | TRBJ2-1 | 17 | TRBV11-2
TGTGCCAGCAGCCAACAGGGACTAGGCTATGAGCAGTTCTTC | CASSQQGLGYEQFF | few | TRBD2 | TRBJ2-1 | 14 | TRBV7-3
TGTGCCTGGGAGCTTGGGACTAGCGGGAGTAATGGGGAGCAGTTCTTC | CAWELGTSGSNGEQFF | few | TRBD2 | TRBJ2-1 | 16 | TRBV30
TGCGCCAGCAGCCAAGAATTCACCCTCCAAGAGACCCAGTACTTC | CASSQEFTLQETQYF | few | . | TRBJ2-5 | 15 | TRBV4-1
TGTGCCAGCAGTTACACCCGGGACAGAGAATACTTCTACGAGCAGTACTTC | CASSYTRDREYFYEQYF | . | TRBD1 | TRBJ2-7 | 17 | TRBV27
TGCGCCAGCAGCGGGGACAGGGGCGTCTGGGAGCAGTACTTC | CASSGDRGVWEQYF | few | TRBD1 | TRBJ2-7 | 14 | TRBV5-1
TGCGCCAGCAAATTGAACGGGGAGCTGTTTTTT | CASKLNGELFF | . | . | TRBJ2-2 | 11 | TRBV5-1
TGCGCCAGCAGCTTGGTTTCAGGGGCGAACACCGGGGAGCTGTTTTTT | CASSLVSGANTGELFF | . | . | TRBJ2-2 | 16 | TRBV5-1
TGTGCCAGCAGCTCAAATACAGGGAATGAGCAGTTCTTC | CASSSNTGNEQFF | . | . | TRBJ2-1 | 13 | TRBV7-2
TGTGCCTGGAGTGGAGGGCTAAATGGCTACACCTTC | CAWSGGLNGYTF | . | . | TRBJ1-2 | 12 | TRBV30
TGCAGCGTTGATGGGGGGCCGAGCACTGAAGCTTTCTTT | CSVDGGPSTEAFF | . | . | TRBJ1-1 | 13 | TRBV29-1
TGTGCCAGCATCGCGGGCCGACAGGATGGCTACACCTTC | CASIAGRQDGYTF | . | . | TRBJ1-2 | 13 | TRBV2
TGCAGCGCCGACAGGGGCACGAACACTGAAGCTTTCTTT | CSADRGTNTEAFF | . | TRBD1 | TRBJ1-1 | 13 | TRBV29-1
TGTGCCAGCAGCTTAAATCAGGGGTTATCAGAAGCTTTCTTT | CASSLNQGLSEAFF | few | . | TRBJ1-1 | 14 | TRBV7-2